Presented here are 17 T cell receptor beta chains from one specimen sequenced in a study of siplizumab effects on memory and regulatory T cells. Data came from immunoSEQ multiplex PCR; TCRdb stores just in-frame clones and leaves some out. The data show some 120,000 clones, approximately 94% seen once. Specimen: non-Treg CD4+ T cells sorted from blood. Receptor source: a human donor in good health.

The J gene is TRBJ2-5, the V gene TRBV18; D may be TRBD1 (6 bases). The V gene lost 3 bases and the J gene lost 2 bases, with 10 bases spanning the gap. Germline CDR1 reads KGHSH; CDR2 reads LQKENI. This CDR3 has 14 residues. CDR3 residues: CASSPRQDQETQYF. CDR3 coding DNA: TGTGCCAGCTCACCCCGACAGGATCAAGAGACCCAGTACTTC.

The DNA for the CDR3 is TGTGCCAGCAGCTTGAGCGGGCCCCAAGAGACCCAGTACTTC. Residues: CASSLSGPQETQYF. The rearrangement links TRBV5-6 to TRBJ2-5; D is possibly TRBD2 (6 bases). Germline V gives CDR1 SGHDT, CDR2 YYEEEE. Trimming took off 1 base at V and 1 base at J, with 8 bases between the two ends. The CDR3 sequence is 14 residues long.

The rearrangement links TRBV5-1 to TRBJ2-3; D is undetermined. CDR1 and CDR2 from the germline V gene are SGHRS and YFSETQ. This CDR3 is built from 14 residues. Trimming removed 0 bases from V and 0 bases from J, with 5 bases in between. In nucleotides, the CDR3 is TGCGCCAGCAGCTTGGTAGGGAGCACAGATACGCAGTATTTT. Translated, it gives CASSLVGSTDTQYF. The full variable domain, in which reference TRBV5-1 and TRBJ2-3 provide the parts outside the CDR3, is KAGVTQTPRYLIKTRGQQVTLSCSPISGHRSVSWYQQTPGQGLQFLFEYFSETQRNKGNFPGRFSGRQFSNSRSEMNVSTLELGDSALYLCASSLVGSTDTQYFGPGTRLTVL.

This clone turned up a few times. The chain recombines TRBV10-3 with TRBJ1-1; D gene ambiguous. The germline V gene encodes CDR1 ENHRY and CDR2 SYGVKD. Deletions cut 6 bases from V and 6 bases from J, with 11 bases between. The length of the CDR3 is 12 residues. For the CDR3, the DNA is TGTGCCATCAGAAACCGGGATTCTGAAGCTTTCTTT. This translates into CAIRNRDSEAFF.

The rearrangement joins TRBV6-5 to TRBJ1-2; 9 positions match TRBD1. V lost 7 bases to trimming and J lost 3 bases; unmatched junction nucleotides: 6. The CDR3 loop spans 14 amino acids. Germline V lookup: CDR1 MNHEY, CDR2 SVGAGI. The CDR3 region has the DNA TGTGCCAGCACCCGACAGGGGGGGGACTATGGCTACACCTTC. It yields the protein CASTRQGGDYGYTF.

V gene TRBV7-9 combines with J gene TRBJ2-1; no clear D. From germline, CDR1 is SEHNR and CDR2 FQNEAQ (reference sequence). V lost 1 base, J lost 9 bases, and 7 bases lay in between. The CDR3 extends over 12 amino acids. CDR3 bases: TGTGCCAGCAGCTTAGATTATCGTGAGCAGTTCTTC. It codes for CASSLDYREQFF. Full variable domain (outside the CDR3, taken from reference TRBV7-9 and TRBJ2-1): DTGVSQNPRHKITKRGQNVTFRCDPISEHNRLYWYRQTLGQGPEFLTYFQNEAQLEKSRLLSDRFSAERPKGSFSTLEIQRTEQGDSAMYLCASSLDYREQFFGPGTRLTVL.

Comment on this clone: A read error may account for a junction end that differs from germline. The CDR3: CASSFSGNCGYTF. The DNA of the CDR3 is TGTGCCAGCAGTTTTTCTGGAAACTGTGGCTACACCTTC. The V gene is TRBV28, the J gene TRBJ1-2; no clear D. Germline assignment: CDR1 MDHEN and CDR2 SYDVKM. This CDR3 contains 13 residues.

This chain uses TRBV27 with TRBJ2-1; tentatively, D is TRBD1 or TRBD2 (5 bases each). Germline CDR1 reads MNHEY; CDR2 reads SMNVEV (reference sequence). The CDR3 is 20 amino acids. V was trimmed by 4 bases and J by 0 bases, leaving 25 bases between them. This chain's CDR3 is CASSSPSGPLGSSSYNEQFF. The CDR3 DNA reads TGTGCCAGCAGTTCCCCCTCGGGACCCCTCGGGTCCAGCTCCTACAATGAGCAGTTCTTC.

The chain uses TRBV2 and TRBJ2-3; possibly TRBD1 for D (6 bases). V was clipped by 7 bases and J by 5 bases, with 22 bases between them. The CDR3 consists of 16 residues. Germline-derived CDR1 and CDR2 are SNHLY and FYNNEI. The CDR3 region is CASKKGVRGAQDTQYF. In nucleotides, the CDR3 is TGTGCCAGCAAAAAAGGTGTCAGGGGCGCTCAAGATACGCAGTATTTT.

The CDR3 spells CASSLGGSSYEQYF. The DNA for the CDR3 is TGCGCCAGCAGCTTGGGCGGGAGCTCCTACGAGCAGTACTTC. This chain connects TRBV5-1 to TRBJ2-7, with 7 nucleotides matching TRBD2. V shed 0 bases and J 0 bases; nucleotides not matched to a gene: 0. The CDR3 spans 14 residues. Germline CDR1 SGHRS, CDR2 YFSETQ.

The CDR3, as DNA: TGTGCCAGCACCCCTCTCGTTCCCCAAGAGACCCAGTACTTC. Protein sequence: CASTPLVPQETQYF. V and J are TRBV11-2 and TRBJ2-5; no firm D call. The V gene's germline CDR1 is SGHAT and CDR2 FQNNGV. The CDR3 has 14 amino acids. Trimming removed 7 bases from V and 1 base from J, with 13 bases in between.

The gene calls are TRBV12-5 and TRBJ2-1; 12 nucleotides agree with TRBD2. The V gene's germline CDR1 is LGHNT and CDR2 FRNRAP. V was clipped by 0 bases and J by 6 bases; unmatched bases: 3. This CDR3 is 16 amino acids long. The CDR3 spells CASGLVPSGRGNEQFF. In DNA form, the CDR3 reads TGTGCTAGTGGTTTGGTACCTAGCGGGAGGGGCAATGAGCAGTTCTTC.

The chain joins TRBV25-1 to TRBJ1-4; 7 nucleotides line up with TRBD1. The germline CDR1 and CDR2 sequences are MGHDK and SYGVNS. This CDR3 region has 16 residues. V trimming: 0 bases; J trimming: 8 bases; junction bases outside the gene matches: 9. CDR3 coding DNA: TGTGCCAGCAGTGAATATTCAGGAGGGGGCAGGGAAAAACTGTTTTTT. Translation: CASSEYSGGGREKLFF.

The V gene is TRBV4-1, the J gene TRBJ2-7; 8 positions match TRBD1. Germline-derived CDR1 and CDR2 are MGHRA and YSYEKL. With V trimmed by 3 bases and J by 4 bases, 8 bases remained unmatched. This CDR3 has 15 residues. The CDR3 loop is CASSQVMTGEYEQYF. DNA for the CDR3: TGCGCCAGCAGCCAGGTTATGACAGGGGAATACGAGCAGTACTTC.

This sequence joins TRBV7-9 and TRBJ2-5; perhaps TRBD1 as D (6 bases). The V gene lost 5 bases and the J gene lost 5 bases, with 9 bases spanning the gap. The CDR3 sequence is 12 residues long. Germline V gene lookup returns CDR1 SEHNR and CDR2 FQNEAQ (reference sequence). This CDR3 reads CASSPQGETQYF. The CDR3 coding sequence is TGTGCCAGCAGCCCCCAGGGGGAGACCCAGTACTTC.

The chain uses TRBV7-9 and TRBJ1-1; D unresolved. The CDR3 covers 14 residues. Trimming took off 5 bases at V and 1 base at J, with 11 bases between the two ends. Germline V gene lookup returns CDR1 SEHNR and CDR2 FQNEAQ (reference sequence). CDR3 sequence reads: CASSAQRANTEAFF. The CDR3 nucleotides read TGTGCCAGCAGCGCACAACGGGCGAACACTGAAGCTTTCTTT. Full variable domain (outside the CDR3, taken from reference TRBV7-9 and TRBJ1-1): DTGVSQNPRHKITKRGQNVTFRCDPISEHNRLYWYRQTLGQGPEFLTYFQNEAQLEKSRLLSDRFSAERPKGSFSTLEIQRTEQGDSAMYLCASSAQRANTEAFFGQGTRLTVV.

The V gene is TRBV18, the J gene TRBJ1-6; D gene ambiguous. V was pared by 3 bases and J by 2 bases, with 11 bases between. Per the germline V gene, CDR1 is KGHSH and CDR2 is LQKENI. The CDR3 loop spans 16 amino acids. CDR3 DNA: TGTGCCAGCTCACCGGACGCTCAACCCTATAATTCACCCCTCCACTTT. Its protein is CASSPDAQPYNSPLHF. Based on the CDR3 plus reference TRBV18 and TRBJ1-6, the full variable domain is NAGVMQNPRHLVRRRGQEARLRCSPMKGHSHVYWYRQLPEEGLKFMVYLQKENIIDESGMPKERFSAEFPKEGPSILRIQQVVRGDSAAYFCASSPDAQPYNSPLHFGNGTRLTVT.